This T cell receptor (beta chain) was sequenced in a study of blood T cells in healthy people across ages. The CDR3 loop spans 13 amino acids. With 6 bases removed from V and 5 bases from J, the gap between germline ends came to 16 bases. From germline, CDR1 is SQVTM and CDR2 ANQGSEA. Primers used in a second PCR of roughly 7 to 11 cycles were a sample-barcoded 5' primer and a J-beta primer mix. TCRdb reanalysed the 5' RACE reads using MiXCR and keeps one entry per CDR3 protein. The sample shows fewer than 2,000,000 distinct CDR3 sequences, roughly two fifths of them seen only once. The source material was blood. The clonotype originates from a human donor in good health. The rearrangement uses TRBV29-1 and TRBJ1-1, with D maybe TRBD1 (6 bases). Here the CDR3 DNA reads TGCAGCGTACTGGGACAATTTCGAACTGAAGCTTTCTTT. It codes for CSVLGQFRTEAFF.